These 28 T cell receptor beta chains share one sample of origin, sequenced in a study of T cells in tumors after PD-1 blockade. Sequencing was performed with immunoSEQ multiplex PCR; in TCRdb, only in-frame clones are kept and a portion is missing. This table has 45,000 to 60,000 clones, approximately 79% appearing once. The sequencing used PBMCs, collected before anti-PD-1 therapy. These receptors all stem from a human donor with advanced basal cell or squamous cell carcinoma (not recorded which).

The chain couples TRBV6-5 to TRBJ1-6; 8 bases align to TRBD1. J was trimmed by 6 bases and V by 4 bases; bases with no gene match: 8. The CDR3 has 16 amino acids. CDR1 MNHEY and CDR2 SVGAGI come from the germline V gene. The CDR3 reads CASSFFRGQANSPLHF. The CDR3 nucleotides are TGTGCCAGCAGTTTTTTCCGGGGACAGGCTAATTCACCCCTCCACTTT.

V usage is TRBV7-2 and J usage is TRBJ1-2; perhaps TRBD1 as D (5 bases). The length of the CDR3 is 15 residues. The germline gives CDR1 SGHTA, CDR2 FQGNSA. V shed 2 bases and J shed 4 bases, with 14 bases lying between them. CDR3 in amino acids: CASSLWGLLGYGYTF. The CDR3 bases are TGTGCCAGCAGCTTATGGGGGTTGCTCGGCTATGGCTACACCTTC.

This rearrangement joins TRBV27 to TRBJ2-6, with D possibly being TRBD1 (5 bases). The CDR3 is made up of 16 amino acids. The germline CDR1 and CDR2 sequences are MNHEY and SMNVEV (reference sequence). Trimming removed 5 bases at V and 0 bases at J, with 11 bases between. The CDR3 coding sequence is TGTGCCAGCAGTAGCCCGACAGCCTCTGGGGCCAACGTCCTGACTTTC. Amino acids: CASSSPTASGANVLTF.

This chain links TRBV18 with TRBJ1-6; the D is unclear. Germline V CDR1 and CDR2: KGHSH, LQKENI. Trimming cost V 5 bases and J 6 bases, with 17 bases left between them. CDR3 length equals 16 residues. CDR3 bases: TGTGCCAGCTCATCCGTAGCGGATAAACTTAATTCACCCCTCCACTTT. It translates to CASSSVADKLNSPLHF.

The chain recombines TRBV6-6 with TRBJ1-2; D not resolved. This CDR3 region has 11 residues. Trimming left V 4 bases short and J 1 base short, with 1 base between. Germline V gives CDR1 MNHNY, CDR2 SVGAGI (reference sequence). The CDR3 here is CASSFNYGYTF. CDR3 bases: TGTGCCAGCAGTTTTAACTATGGCTACACCTTC.

The V call is TRBV27, the J call TRBJ2-2, with D tentatively TRBD1 (5 bases). This CDR3 comprises 12 residues. V lost 6 bases and J 7 bases, leaving 9 bases between the germline ends. From germline, CDR1 is MNHEY and CDR2 SMNVEV (reference sequence). CDR3 sequence (DNA): TGTGCCAGCAGCAGGGTGGGCGGGGAGCTGTTTTTT. Translation: CASSRVGGELFF.

This clone has a handful of counts. The chain employs TRBV19 and TRBJ2-2, with D unclear. CDR1 and CDR2 (germline): LNHDA, SQIVND (reference sequence). The CDR3 extends over 14 amino acids. Trimming stripped 7 bases from V and 3 bases from J, with 12 bases between. The CDR3 nucleotides read TGTGCCAGTACTCAGACGAGCCACACCGGGGAGCTGTTTTTT. Residues: CASTQTSHTGELFF.

In this sample, this clone turned up once. V usage is TRBV9 and J usage is TRBJ2-2; 11 bases map to TRBD2. The germline CDR1 and CDR2 sequences are SGDLS and YYNGEE. V gave up 0 bases and J gave up 4 bases; unmatched junction bases: 11. The CDR3 spans 19 residues. CDR3: CASSVAWASGGTSTGELFF. In nucleotides, the CDR3 is TGTGCCAGCAGCGTAGCTTGGGCTAGCGGGGGGACTTCCACCGGGGAGCTGTTTTTT.

The gene calls are TRBV6-5 and TRBJ2-3, with 8 bases fitting TRBD2. V dropped 5 bases and J dropped 2; count of bases not matched to a gene: 6. Germline V gives CDR1 MNHEY, CDR2 SVGAGI. CDR3 length: 15 amino acids. The CDR3 DNA reads TGTGCCAGCAGTATCAGCGGGAGCCTCACAGATACGCAGTATTTT. This encodes CASSISGSLTDTQYF.

The rearrangement links TRBV7-2 to TRBJ2-3, with TRBD2 identical over 9 bases. Germline CDR1 and CDR2: SGHTA and FQGNSA. Trimming removed 1 base from V and 4 bases from J; junction bases left unmatched: 3. The CDR3 is 15 residues long. CDR3 loop: CASSLVAGASDTQYF. The CDR3 DNA reads TGTGCCAGCAGCTTAGTAGCGGGAGCCTCAGATACGCAGTATTTT. Looking up the rest from reference TRBV7-2 and TRBJ2-3 gives the full variable domain: GAGVSQSPSNKVTEKGKDVELRCDPISGHTALYWYRQSLGQGLEFLIYFQGNSAPDKSGLPSDRFSAERTGGSVSTLTIQRTQQEDSAVYLCASSLVAGASDTQYFGPGTRLTVL.

V is TRBV4-1 and J is TRBJ1-2; a possible D gene is TRBD1 (6 bases). Trimming removed 2 bases at V and 1 base at J, with 17 bases between. Germline lookup yields CDR1 MGHRA and CDR2 YSYEKL. The CDR3 extends over 17 amino acids. The CDR3 region is CASSQLVSGADNYGYTF. The CDR3 coding sequence is TGCGCCAGCAGCCAATTAGTATCAGGGGCGGATAACTATGGCTACACCTTC.

The chain joins TRBV9 to TRBJ1-1; D remains ambiguous. The CDR3 runs to 13 residues. Germline CDR1 reads SGDLS; CDR2 reads YYNGEE. Deletions cut 1 base from V and 7 bases from J, with 11 bases between. CDR3 protein: CASSVHPRGEAFF. The CDR3 DNA follows: TGTGCCAGCAGCGTACATCCCAGAGGTGAAGCTTTCTTT.

The V gene is TRBV4-2, the J gene TRBJ1-5; unclear D gene. The CDR3 extends over 13 amino acids. The germline CDR1 and CDR2 sequences are LGHNA and YNFKEQ. Trimming cost V 0 bases and J 4 bases, with 4 bases left between them. The CDR3 nucleotides are TGTGCCAGCAGCCAAGACCTGAATCAGCCCCAGCATTTT. Its protein is CASSQDLNQPQHF.

The chain recombines TRBV2 with TRBJ2-1, with TRBD1 matching over 7 bases. From germline, CDR1 is SNHLY and CDR2 FYNNEI. After removal of 7 bases from V and 6 bases from J, the junction contained 6 bases not matched to a gene. This CDR3 has 13 residues. CDR3 bases: TGTGCCAGCAAGACCTCAGGGGGCAATGAGCAGTTCTTC. Translation gives CASKTSGGNEQFF.

This clone appeared a few times. The chain is built from TRBV12-2 and TRBJ2-2; TRBD2, the D gene given by the table, was not confirmed from the DNA. TRBV12-2 is a known pseudogene. The CDR3 is 18 residues long. CDR3 in amino acids: CASRLVSLAGGGAGELFF. CDR3 DNA sequence: TGTGCAAGTCGCTTAGTTAGCCTAGCGGGGGGGGGCGCCGGGGAGCTGTTTTTT.

The V call is TRBV6-1, the J call TRBJ2-3, with 12 nucleotides matching TRBD2. Per the germline V gene, CDR1 is MNHNS and CDR2 is SASEGT. The junction had 11 bases not matched to a gene; V was cut back by 1 base and J by 0 bases. There are 20 residues in the CDR3. As DNA, the CDR3 is TGTGCCAGCAGTGAAGAGTACCTAGCGGGAGGGCCTGCTAGCACAGATACGCAGTATTTT. This translates into CASSEEYLAGGPASTDTQYF.

The count of this clone is one. The genes are TRBV10-3 and TRBJ2-7, with TRBD1 matching 9 bases. This CDR3 contains 14 residues. The germline CDR1 and CDR2 sequences are ENHRY and SYGVKD. Trimming took 7 bases from V and 6 from J; bases not matched to a gene: 10. This CDR3 reads CAITSGTGKAEQYF. As DNA, the CDR3 is TGTGCCATCACCTCCGGGACAGGGAAGGCCGAGCAGTACTTC.

This sequence joins TRBV9 and TRBJ1-2, with D possibly being TRBD1 (5 bases). V lost 0 bases, J lost 9 bases, and 18 bases lay in between. Germline loops: CDR1 SGDLS, CDR2 YYNGEE. There are 15 residues in the CDR3. The CDR3 here is CASSVGLGQGGRYTF. Written as DNA, the CDR3 is TGTGCCAGCAGCGTAGGGTTGGGGCAGGGTGGTCGCTACACCTTC.

The chain employs TRBV10-3 and TRBJ1-5; tentative D call: TRBD1 (5 bases). The CDR3 extends over 15 amino acids. Germline assignment: CDR1 ENHRY and CDR2 SYGVKD. V lost 10 bases and J 0 bases, leaving 16 bases between the germline ends. This CDR3 reads CATTQGLDSNQPQHF. For the CDR3, the DNA is TGTGCCACGACCCAGGGCCTCGATAGCAATCAGCCCCAGCATTTT.

The chain is built from TRBV5-1 and TRBJ2-5; 10 bases are shared with TRBD1. With V trimmed by 3 bases and J by 4 bases, 3 bases remained unmatched. The CDR3 has 14 amino acids. Germline V gives CDR1 SGHRS, CDR2 YFSETQ. The CDR3 region has the DNA TGCGCCAGCAGCTCCGACAGGGGGCCAGAGACCCAGTACTTC. This codes for CASSSDRGPETQYF.

The chain links TRBV7-2 to TRBJ2-7; TRBD2 might be the D (6 bases). There are 16 residues in the CDR3. Germline-derived CDR1 and CDR2 are SGHTA and FQGNSA. V was trimmed by 1 base and J by 3 bases, leaving 16 bases between them. In nucleotides, the CDR3 is TGTGCCAGCAGCTTAGGGAGGGGCGGTAGCGGCTACGAGCAGTACTTC. Protein sequence: CASSLGRGGSGYEQYF.

This rearrangement joins TRBV29-1 to TRBJ1-1; D gene uncertain. CDR3 length: 13 residues. Trimming took 5 bases from V and 0 from J, leaving 10 bases between them. Germline V lookup: CDR1 SQVTM, CDR2 ANQGSEA. CDR3 coding DNA: TGCAGCGTTATTCGAGGAATGAACACTGAAGCTTTCTTT. Amino acid sequence: CSVIRGMNTEAFF.

Only a few counts were recorded for this clone. The chain couples TRBV19 to TRBJ1-1; no firm D call. CDR3 size: 16 residues. Trimming removed 2 bases from V and 1 base from J, with 14 bases in between. Per the germline V gene, CDR1 is LNHDA and CDR2 is SQIVND (reference sequence). The CDR3 DNA follows: TGTGCCAGTAGTATATACGGCATTGGAGGGAACACTGAAGCTTTCTTT. Translated: CASSIYGIGGNTEAFF.

The V call is TRBV4-1, the J call TRBJ2-1; 10 bases are a match to TRBD2. CDR3 length: 15 amino acids. Per germline, CDR1 MGHRA and CDR2 YSYEKL. The junction had 3 bases not matched to a gene; V was cut back by 0 bases and J by 7 bases. The CDR3 DNA reads TGCGCCAGCAGCCAAGAACTAGCGGGAAAGAATGAGCAGTTCTTC. This sequence encodes CASSQELAGKNEQFF.

V and J are TRBV27 and TRBJ2-1; unclear D gene. The CDR3 contains 13 residues. Germline assignment: CDR1 MNHEY and CDR2 SMNVEV (reference sequence). Trimming left V 4 bases short and J 8 bases short, with 12 bases between. The CDR3 is CASSSEVGDEQFF. The CDR3 DNA reads as TGTGCCAGCAGTTCCGAGGTAGGCGATGAGCAGTTCTTC.

The chain has TRBV7-6 and TRBJ2-1; D may be TRBD1 (5 bases). Germline V CDR1 and CDR2: SGHVS, FNYEAQ. The CDR3 is 14 amino acids. Trimming shortened V by 1 base and J by 3 bases, and 7 bases separated the two germline ends. The CDR3 coding sequence is TGTGCCAGCAGCTTAGGAAGGGGCTACAATGAGCAGTTCTTC. Protein product: CASSLGRGYNEQFF.

The chain combines TRBV27 with TRBJ2-3; 8 bases align to TRBD2. CDR1 and CDR2 from the germline V gene are MNHEY and SMNVEV (reference sequence). V dropped 0 bases and J dropped 6; count of bases not matched to a gene: 2. CDR3 length: 14 residues. The CDR3 loop reads CASSLSRGADTQYF. In DNA form, the CDR3 reads TGTGCCAGCAGTTTATCGCGGGGGGCGGATACGCAGTATTTT.

Here the CDR3 reads CASSLGAGEGTDTQYF. As DNA, the CDR3 is TGTGCCAGCAGCTTAGGCGCGGGGGAAGGCACAGATACGCAGTATTTT. The chain carries TRBV7-6 and TRBJ2-3; TRBD2 matches at 7 bases. Per the germline V gene, CDR1 is SGHVS and CDR2 is FNYEAQ. The CDR3 consists of 16 residues. Unmatched junction bases numbered 5, after V lost 1 base and J lost 1 base.